Listed below are T cell receptor beta chains from one sample, sequenced in a study of shared clonotypes between healthy human individuals. Produced via immunoSEQ multiplex PCR; TCRdb's table is partial and in-frame only. Here the sample spans approximately 1,500,000 clones, 95% to 99% being singletons. Sequenced input: naive CD4+ T cells sorted from blood. These receptors were collected from a man aged 25 to 40 in good health. CDR3s include the opening cysteine and the closing phenylalanine or tryptophan. The order of the fields is CDR3 protein, V gene, J gene.

CDR3aa: CASSLGILYNQPQHF; v_gene: TRBV5-5; j_gene: TRBJ1-5
CDR3aa: CAWSGQNRASNYGYTF; v_gene: TRBV30; j_gene: TRBJ1-2
CDR3aa: CASSVADPGIQYF; v_gene: TRBV9; j_gene: TRBJ2-4
CDR3aa: CASSPKLNSGANVLTF; v_gene: TRBV7-2; j_gene: TRBJ2-6
CDR3aa: CASSQEWLAGENEQFF; v_gene: TRBV4-3; j_gene: TRBJ2-1
CDR3aa: CASSMSGQGTNQPQHF; v_gene: TRBV28; j_gene: TRBJ1-5
CDR3aa: CASRWEDSYEQYF; v_gene: TRBV5-1; j_gene: TRBJ2-7
CDR3aa: CASSPRGLEAFF; v_gene: TRBV28; j_gene: TRBJ1-1
CDR3aa: CASRGRQGSYEQYF; v_gene: TRBV2; j_gene: TRBJ2-7
CDR3aa: CASSLLQRGAGVYEQYF; v_gene: TRBV7-8; j_gene: TRBJ2-7
CDR3aa: CASSQASDRVNTEAFF; v_gene: TRBV14; j_gene: TRBJ1-1
CDR3aa: CASSPNPGGSYEQYF; v_gene: TRBV7-8; j_gene: TRBJ2-7
CDR3aa: CASSLGSAGYNEQFF; v_gene: TRBV5-4; j_gene: TRBJ2-1
CDR3aa: CASSPPSQETQYF; v_gene: TRBV18; j_gene: TRBJ2-5
CDR3aa: CASSAGQGFNQPQHF; v_gene: TRBV9; j_gene: TRBJ1-5
CDR3aa: CASSRPKAGGGNTIYF; v_gene: TRBV7-9; j_gene: TRBJ1-3
CDR3aa: CASSLGTGTSYEQYF; v_gene: TRBV7-6; j_gene: TRBJ2-7
CDR3aa: CASTSPGQFYKNTGELFF; v_gene: TRBV27; j_gene: TRBJ2-2
CDR3aa: CASSLKGTSGYNEQFF; v_gene: TRBV5-1; j_gene: TRBJ2-1
CDR3aa: CASSPLDRVTEAFF; v_gene: TRBV18; j_gene: TRBJ1-1
CDR3aa: CASSLVGSSYEQYF; v_gene: TRBV18; j_gene: TRBJ2-7
CDR3aa: CASSQKGKDRGTGELFF; v_gene: TRBV4-2; j_gene: TRBJ2-2
CDR3aa: CAEGRGQYF; v_gene: TRBV21-1; j_gene: TRBJ2-7
CDR3aa: CASSSLGQGNGYTF; v_gene: TRBV7-9; j_gene: TRBJ1-2
CDR3aa: CASSLEGPRKETQYF; v_gene: TRBV5-4; j_gene: TRBJ2-5
CDR3aa: CSVDRGNYGYTF; v_gene: TRBV29-1; j_gene: TRBJ1-2
CDR3aa: CASSRNSGSTDTQYF; v_gene: TRBV7-9; j_gene: TRBJ2-3
CDR3aa: CAWSLGGIYEQYF; v_gene: TRBV30; j_gene: TRBJ2-7